This section outlines one T cell receptor (beta chain) sequence together with its context. Authors' methods: Amplification with reference gene primers provided the estimates of nucleated cell counts. The table came from immunoSEQ multiplex PCR; TCRdb's copy has only in-frame clones and leaves some out. The V and J calls and the clone size are those of that table, but D and trimming were determined from the DNA. The sample has over 45,000 clones; roughly four fifths are singletons. The data are from a study of blood T cell repertoires in COVID-19. Study details: The United States, Italy and Spain provided the acute and convalescent COVID-19 samples. PBMCs, B-cell-depleted T cells, or T cells provided the cDNA or gDNA that made up the material.

The length of the CDR3 is 14 residues. The V gene end was trimmed by 4 bases and the J gene end by 4 bases; junction bases not matched to a gene: 3. CDR1 and CDR2 (germline): LGHNA, YNFKEQ. V is TRBV4-2 and J is TRBJ2-5; 10 nucleotides line up with TRBD2. Sequenced sample: peripheral blood. This receptor was taken from a woman aged 55-75 years with acute or convalescent COVID-19. This CDR3 reads CASSPKRGGETQYF. Here the CDR3 DNA reads TGTGCCAGCAGCCCAAAGCGGGGGGGAGAGACCCAGTACTTC.